This is a list of T cell receptor beta chains from one sample in a study of cytomegalovirus exposure and HLA in healthy donors. Profiling relied on immunoSEQ multiplex PCR, and the TCRdb table lists in-frame clones only, not all of them. Of nearly 65,000 clones listed, 73% are singletons. Sequencing used PBMCs. Receptors originate from a man in his fifties in good health and CMV-seronegative. CDR3s include the opening cysteine and the closing phenylalanine or tryptophan. A D gene is named only where the DNA matches it firmly. Rows give clone size only sometimes, using once, few, many, or a class for an expanded clone.

CDR3nt	CDR3aa	v_gene	j_gene	abundance	d_gene
TGTGCCACCAGCTGGGGGCCAGGGCGCTATGGCTACACCTTC	CATSWGPGRYGYTF	TRBV6-5	TRBJ1-2	-	-
TGCGCCAGCAGCCAAGGCGGTGGGTCTGGAAACACCATATATTTT	CASSQGGGSGNTIYF	TRBV4-1	TRBJ1-3	few	-
TGTGCCAGCAGCTTGGGGTCTTACGCGGTCCAAGGAGAAAAACTGTTTTTT	CASSLGSYAVQGEKLFF	TRBV5-6	TRBJ1-4	-	-
TGTGCCAGCAGCTTATTCCGGACTCCCCTGGGAGATACGCAGTATTTT	CASSLFRTPLGDTQYF	TRBV7-6	TRBJ2-3	-	-
TGCGCCAGCAGCTTTAGTTTACAGGGGGACTACGAGCAGTACTTC	CASSFSLQGDYEQYF	TRBV5-1	TRBJ2-7	once	TRBD1
TGTGCCAGCAGCTTGGCCGGGGATCAGGGGGGCTATGGCTACACCTTC	CASSLAGDQGGYGYTF	TRBV5-6	TRBJ1-2	-	TRBD1
TGTGCCAGCAGCTTGGGCTTAGGACAGGGTGAAGCTTTCTTT	CASSLGLGQGEAFF	TRBV11-2	TRBJ1-1	-	TRBD1
TGTGCCAGCAGCTTAATCAGGGGCGTAAATGAAAAACTGTTTTTT	CASSLIRGVNEKLFF	TRBV7-9	TRBJ1-4	few	-
TGTGCCAGCAGCGTAGGAGGGACAGGGGGCAATCAGCCCCAGCATTTT	CASSVGGTGGNQPQHF	TRBV9	TRBJ1-5	once	TRBD1
TGTGCCAGCAGTCCGGCCCGGGACAGGGTGAATGAGCAGTTCTTC	CASSPARDRVNEQFF	TRBV6-5	TRBJ2-1	once	TRBD1
TGTGCCAGCAGCTTGGGACAGATTTATAATTCACCCCTCCACTTT	CASSLGQIYNSPLHF	TRBV5-6	TRBJ1-6	-	-
TGTGCCAGCTCACCACCGGCAGGGGCCTACGAGCAGTACTTC	CASSPPAGAYEQYF	TRBV18	TRBJ2-7	-	-
TGTGCCAGCAGCTTGGGCCAGGGCAGGGGCTACGAGCAGTACTTC	CASSLGQGRGYEQYF	TRBV5-4	TRBJ2-7	once	-
TGCGCCAGCAGCCGGACAGGGAAGCTAGAGACCCAGTACTTC	CASSRTGKLETQYF	TRBV23-1	TRBJ2-5	-	TRBD1
TGCAGTGATACAGACGGAGATTTT	CSDTDGDF	TRBV20-1	TRBJ2-3	-	-
TGCGCCAGCAGCACAGACATACAAGAGACCCAGTACTTC	CASSTDIQETQYF	TRBV5-1	TRBJ2-5	-	-
TGTGCCAGCAGTTCTAGCGGGGGGACCTCGGATGAGCAGTTCTTC	CASSSSGGTSDEQFF	TRBV6-4	TRBJ2-1	-	TRBD2
TGTGCCAGCAGCCCGGACAGAAGTAACACTGAAGCTTTCTTT	CASSPDRSNTEAFF	TRBV9	TRBJ1-1	few	-
TGTGCCAGCAGCTTAGTTAGGGCTAGCGGGGGGGATAATGAGCAGTTCTTC	CASSLVRASGGDNEQFF	TRBV11-2	TRBJ2-1	-	TRBD2
TGTGCCAGCAGCGGGGGTCCTAACTATGGCTACACCTTC	CASSGGPNYGYTF	TRBV2	TRBJ1-2	-	-
TGTGCCTGGAGTAAGCCCCCGCCCAACGGCTACGAGCAGTACTTC	CAWSKPPPNGYEQYF	TRBV30	TRBJ2-7	-	-
TGCGCCAGCAGTGAAGGGGCAAAGACAGATACGCAGTATTTT	CASSEGAKTDTQYF	TRBV10-1	TRBJ2-3	-	-
TGTGCCAGCAGTCCTAGCGGGGGGGCAGGCGAGACCCAGTACTTC	CASSPSGGAGETQYF	TRBV7-3	TRBJ2-5	-	TRBD2
TGTGCCAGCAGGGCGGACAGTGCTTCGAACACTGAAGCTTTCTTT	CASRADSASNTEAFF	TRBV6-1	TRBJ1-1	medium-sized	-
TGTGCCAGCAGCTTTAATTCGGAGACCCAGTACTTC	CASSFNSETQYF	TRBV12-1	TRBJ2-5	-	-
TGTGCCAGCAGCCCCGGGACAGTGAACACTGAAGCTTTCTTT	CASSPGTVNTEAFF	TRBV5-6	TRBJ1-1	once	TRBD1
TGTGCCAGCAGTTTATGGGGGCGGGAAAAACTGTTTTTT	CASSLWGREKLFF	TRBV27	TRBJ1-4	-	-
TGCGCCAGCAGCCCGGCCGGGACAGGGATTGAGCAGTACTTC	CASSPAGTGIEQYF	TRBV5-1	TRBJ2-7	few	TRBD1
TGTGCCAGCTCACCAACGGGTGCAACTAATGAAAAACTGTTTTTT	CASSPTGATNEKLFF	TRBV18	TRBJ1-4	-	-
TGTGCCAGCTCACCAGGGGACAGGGATGGCTACACCTTC	CASSPGDRDGYTF	TRBV18	TRBJ1-2	few	TRBD1
TGTGCCAGCAGCCCCGGGACATTCGGGTACGAGCAGTACTTC	CASSPGTFGYEQYF	TRBV6-5	TRBJ2-7	-	-
TGTGCCAGCAGCGACGAGGTCACTGAAGCTTTCTTT	CASSDEVTEAFF	TRBV7-9	TRBJ1-1	-	-
TGTGCCAGCAGCTCAGGGCCCCTCGCGGGCTACACCTTC	CASSSGPLAGYTF	TRBV11-2	TRBJ1-2	-	-
TGTGCCAGCAGCCCACAGGGGATAGGCAATGAGCAGTTCTTC	CASSPQGIGNEQFF	TRBV5-4	TRBJ2-1	-	TRBD1
TGTGCCAGCAGCCCACCGGGACTAGCGGGGGCCGCCTCCTACAATGAGCAGTTCTTC	CASSPPGLAGAASYNEQFF	TRBV5-4	TRBJ2-1	-	TRBD2
TGCGCCAGCAGGCAGAATATGAACACTGAAGCTTTCTTT	CASRQNMNTEAFF	TRBV5-1	TRBJ1-1	-	-
TGCGCCAGCAGAGCCGGGACAGGGGGGTACGGCACTAATGAAAAACTGTTTTTT	CASRAGTGGYGTNEKLFF	TRBV10-2	TRBJ1-4	once	TRBD1
TGTGCCAGCGCCGAAAAACCGACAGGGAGTCATCAGCCCCAGCATTTT	CASAEKPTGSHQPQHF	TRBV7-6	TRBJ1-5	-	TRBD1
TGCGCCAGCAGCTTGGGTAGCGGACAGGGTATTACACCCCTCCACTTT	CASSLGSGQGITPLHF	TRBV5-1	TRBJ1-6	-	TRBD1
TGTGCCAGTAGTATACTGGCGGGGGGGCTCAATGAGCAGTTCTTC	CASSILAGGLNEQFF	TRBV19	TRBJ2-1	once	TRBD2
TGTGCCAGCAGGGCCGGGACAGCCGAGGGCACTGAAGCTTTCTTT	CASRAGTAEGTEAFF	TRBV6-1	TRBJ1-1	few	TRBD1
TGTTCCAGCAGCTCAACCTACGAGCAGTACTTC	CSSSSTYEQYF	TRBV7-9	TRBJ2-7	-	-
TGTGCCAGCAGCCTACAGGGGGCGCGGGAGGAGACCCAGTACTTC	CASSLQGAREETQYF	TRBV7-8	TRBJ2-5	-	TRBD1
TGTGCCAGCAGCTTAGGGGCTAGCACAACCCAGCCCCAGCATTTT	CASSLGASTTQPQHF	TRBV7-9	TRBJ1-5	-	-
TGCGCCAGCAGCTTGATATCCCTCTATGGCTACACCTTC	CASSLISLYGYTF	TRBV5-1	TRBJ1-2	-	-
TGTGCCAGCAGCCCTCAGGTACAGGGTGAAGCTTTCTTT	CASSPQVQGEAFF	TRBV7-6	TRBJ1-1	-	-
TGTGCCAGCAGCCCGGGGGGCTCCTATAATGAGCAGTTCTTC	CASSPGGSYNEQFF	TRBV5-6	TRBJ2-1	few	-
TGTGCCAGCAGCTTATCGAGGGTGGGGACCCAGTACTTC	CASSLSRVGTQYF	TRBV7-3	TRBJ2-5	-	-
TGCGCCAGCAGCTTGGAGCCTAGCGGGGGGCCTGGGACTCACACAGATACGCAGTATTTT	CASSLEPSGGPGTHTDTQYF	TRBV5-1	TRBJ2-3	few	TRBD2